The 11 T cell receptor beta chains given below trace back to one sample, sequenced in a study of blood T cell repertoires in COVID-19. Method: immunoSEQ multiplex PCR; TCRdb's copy keeps in-frame clones and lacks some. The profile shows some 80,000 clones, over 65% of them singletons. Sequencing input: peripheral blood. These TCRs come from a human donor in a cohort sampled during active COVID-19.

The V and J genes are TRBV7-2 and TRBJ2-1; 9 bases match TRBD1. Germline V CDR1 and CDR2: SGHTA, FQGNSA. The J segment lost 5 bases and the V segment lost 2 bases, leaving 4 bases of the junction unmatched. The CDR3 has 15 amino acids. Here the CDR3 DNA reads TGTGCCAGCAGCTTATCTACAGGGGGCAACAATGAGCAGTTCTTC. It is translated as CASSLSTGGNNEQFF.

The CDR3 spells CALHSDRTQPAFF. Here the CDR3 DNA reads TGTGCCCTGCACTCGGACAGGACTCAGCCAGCTTTCTTT. The V call is TRBV10-3, the J call TRBJ1-1; 7 bases are a match to TRBD1. The CDR3 contains 13 residues. V gave up 11 bases and J gave up 10 bases; unmatched junction bases: 16. Germline CDR1 and CDR2: ENHRY and SYGVKD.

The CDR3 DNA reads TGTGCCAGCAGCCCAGGACAGGGGCAAGAGACCCAGTACTTC. Amino acids: CASSPGQGQETQYF. The J gene is TRBJ2-5, the V gene TRBV11-2; TRBD1 aligns across 9 bases. CDR1 SGHAT and CDR2 FQNNGV come from the germline V gene. The length of the CDR3 is 14 residues. V lost 5 bases and J lost 2; bases outside the gene matches: 3.

The rearrangement links TRBV9 to TRBJ2-3; maybe TRBD2 (6 bases). The CDR3 runs 15 residues. V gave up 4 bases and J gave up 2 bases, with 14 bases separating them. Germline-derived CDR1 and CDR2 are SGDLS and YYNGEE. The CDR3 reads CASSSLAALTDTQYF. The CDR3 DNA follows: TGTGCCAGCAGCTCCTTAGCGGCCCTCACAGATACGCAGTATTTT.

The gene calls are TRBV10-1 and TRBJ2-7, with D perhaps matching TRBD1 (6 bases). The ends were cut back, 9 bases at V and 4 bases at J, with 25 bases in the middle. Germline V gives CDR1 WNHNN, CDR2 SYGVQD (reference sequence). The CDR3 is 16 residues long. The CDR3 region has the DNA TGCGCCAGTACCCAACACCTTCAGACAGGCGAGTACGAGCAGTACTTC. Protein product: CASTQHLQTGEYEQYF.

The chain couples TRBV3-1 (or the pseudogene TRBV3-2) to TRBJ2-7; unclear D gene. This CDR3 is 12 amino acids long. Germline CDR1 and CDR2: LGHDT and YNNKEL (reference sequence). The germline V and J ends were trimmed by 1 base and 6 bases, with 7 bases remaining between them. The CDR3 protein is CASSQAPSEQYF. Here the CDR3 DNA reads TGTGCCAGCAGCCAAGCCCCCTCCGAGCAGTACTTC.

This chain connects TRBV5-4 to TRBJ2-7; 7 bases are a match to TRBD2. Germline CDR1 and CDR2: SGHNT and YYREEE (reference sequence). Trimming cost V 4 bases and J 2 bases; bases outside gene matches: 12. The CDR3 extends over 16 amino acids. CDR3 sequence: CASSKSLSGATYEQYF. The CDR3 DNA follows: TGTGCCAGCAGCAAATCTTTGAGCGGGGCCACCTACGAGCAGTACTTC. The whole variable domain, remainder taken from reference TRBV5-4 and TRBJ2-7, is ETGVTQSPTHLIKTRGQQVTLRCSSQSGHNTVSWYQQALGQGPQFIFQYYREEENGRGNFPPRFSGLQFPNYSSELNVNALELDDSALYLCASSKSLSGATYEQYFGPGTRLTVT.

This chain connects TRBV2 to TRBJ1-3, with a weak D call TRBD1 (6 bases). Germline V gene data show CDR1 as SNHLY and CDR2 as FYNNEI. The CDR3 covers 14 residues. The ends were cut back, 5 bases at V and 2 bases at J, with 10 bases in the middle. CDR3 DNA: TGTGCCAGCAGTTCAGCAGGGGCTGGAAACACCATATATTTT. Protein: CASSSAGAGNTIYF.

The chain recombines TRBV3-1 (or the pseudogene TRBV3-2) with TRBJ1-1, with 9 bases lining up with TRBD1. The germline V gene encodes CDR1 LGHDT and CDR2 YNNKEL (reference sequence). CDR3 length equals 17 residues. V was clipped by 1 base and J by 6 bases; unmatched bases: 12. CDR3 nucleotide sequence: TGTGCCAGCAGCCAAGTACTTCCGGGACAGGGTATGGCTGAAGCTTTCTTT. This translates into CASSQVLPGQGMAEAFF.

This clone was seen a single time. The chain employs TRBV7-9 and TRBJ2-3; 8 bases line up with TRBD2. The germline CDR1 and CDR2 sequences are SEHNR and FQNEAQ (reference sequence). Trimming took 5 bases from V and 3 from J; bases not matched to a gene: 4. This CDR3 is 14 amino acids long. The CDR3 spells CASSLGGATDTQYF. CDR3 coding DNA: TGTGCCAGCAGCCTCGGGGGGGCGACAGATACGCAGTATTTT.

The chain uses TRBV29-1 and TRBJ2-3, with TRBD2 matching over 7 bases. This CDR3 contains 14 residues. Germline lookup yields CDR1 SQVTM and CDR2 ANQGSEA. V trimming: 6 bases; J trimming: 1 base; junction bases outside the gene matches: 7. The CDR3 is CSVNALAGTDTQYF. For the CDR3, the DNA is TGCAGCGTAAACGCTCTAGCGGGCACAGATACGCAGTATTTT.